The rows below give T cell receptor beta chains drawn from one sample of a study of blood T cell repertoires in COVID-19. The protocol was immunoSEQ multiplex PCR, while the TCRdb copy is restricted to in-frame clones and leaves out a portion. This table has more than 100,000 clones, 80% to 90% appearing once. Sequenced: peripheral blood. These receptors all stem from a man aged 50-60 years with active or convalescent COVID-19. The CDR3 runs from the conserved cysteine through the conserved F or W. A D gene is named only where the DNA matches it firmly. Clone size is shown for a subset of rows, as once, few, many or a class of expanded clone.

j_call clone_size v_call d_call cdr3_nt cdr3_aa
TRBJ1-1 - TRBV28 - TGTGCCAGCAGTTTGGGGGCCAACACTGAAGCTTTCTTT CASSLGANTEAFF
TRBJ2-7 few TRBV27 TRBD2 TGTGCCAGCAGTCCCACGCGGGGGACCTACGAGCAGTACTTC CASSPTRGTYEQYF
TRBJ2-3 - TRBV7-6 - TGTGCCAGCAGCTCCCCCAGAGCGAGCTTCACAGATACGCAGTATTTT CASSSPRASFTDTQYF
TRBJ2-7 - TRBV9 - TGTGCCAGCAGCCCAACTGGACAGAGCCTATTAGAGCAGTACTTC CASSPTGQSLLEQYF
TRBJ2-1 - TRBV9 - TGTGCCAGCAGCATACGAGTGGGAGGTATCGCCGCAAACAATGAGCAGTTCTTC CASSIRVGGIAANNEQFF
TRBJ2-5 - TRBV6-1 TRBD2 TGTGCCAGCAGTGGTCCGGGGACTAGCGTACAAGAGACCCAGTACTTC CASSGPGTSVQETQYF
TRBJ1-4 - TRBV27 TRBD1 TGTGCCAGCAGGCGATCCGGGACAGGGACCGAAAAACTGTTTTTT CASRRSGTGTEKLFF
TRBJ2-7 - TRBV7-8 TRBD1 TGTGCCAGCAGCCTCTTTGGATGGGACAGGCTTAAAACCCACGAGCAGTACTTC CASSLFGWDRLKTHEQYF
TRBJ1-6 - TRBV6-2/TRBV6-3 TRBD1 TGTGCCAGCAGCCTGGACAGGGGGCTTTCACCCCTCCACTTT CASSLDRGLSPLHF
TRBJ2-7 - TRBV5-4 TRBD1 TGTGCCAGCAGCTCGTGGGACAGGGAATCGTACGAGCAGTACTTC CASSSWDRESYEQYF
TRBJ1-4 once TRBV5-8 - TGTGCCAGCAGCCGGGGCTTGGGGGGGATCGGTGAAAAACTGTTTTTT CASSRGLGGIGEKLFF
TRBJ2-3 - TRBV24-1 - TGTGCCACCAGTGATGCCCCACTAGGCTACCTGAGCACAGATACGCAGTATTTT CATSDAPLGYLSTDTQYF
TRBJ2-5 - TRBV29-1 TRBD1 TGCAGCGTTGAGGACAGGGGGCGCGGAGAGACCCAGTACTTC CSVEDRGRGETQYF
TRBJ2-5 - TRBV28 TRBD1 TGTGCCAGCAGTTTAGGGGGCACAGGGGTCCGGGAGACCCAGTACTTC CASSLGGTGVRETQYF
TRBJ2-7 - TRBV10-1 TRBD1 TGCGCCAGCAGTGAGCCGGGACAGGCCTACGAGCAGTACTTC CASSEPGQAYEQYF
TRBJ1-1 once TRBV27 TRBD1 TGTGCCAGCAGTATTACCCGACAGGGGTTAACTGAAGCTTTCTTT CASSITRQGLTEAFF
TRBJ1-5 - TRBV6-6 - TGTGCCAGCAGTTACTCGCTATCAGGGGCAGGGCAGCCCCAGCATTTT CASSYSLSGAGQPQHF
TRBJ1-6 - TRBV28 TRBD1 TGTGCCACCCCCTCCGGGACAGGGGGCTTATCGGGATCACCCCTCCACTTT CATPSGTGGLSGSPLHF
TRBJ2-1 - TRBV4-1 TRBD2 TGCGCCAGCAGCCAGGGACTAGCGGGGGGACGTTACAATGAGCAGTTCTTC CASSQGLAGGRYNEQFF
TRBJ2-1 - TRBV7-2 - TGTGCCAGCAGCCCCGGGGTGAGCTCCTACAATGAGCAGTTCTTC CASSPGVSSYNEQFF
TRBJ2-7 - TRBV3-1/TRBV3-2 - TGTGCCAGCAGCCAATTTCAACTATCACACTACGAGCAGTACTTC CASSQFQLSHYEQYF
TRBJ2-5 once TRBV9 - TGTGCCAGCAGCGTAGGCGGGTACCAAGAGACCCAGTACTTC CASSVGGYQETQYF
TRBJ1-1 - TRBV9 TRBD1 TGTGCCAGCAGCGTTGGGACAGGGTCTGAAGCTTTCTTT CASSVGTGSEAFF
TRBJ1-5 few TRBV4-3 - TGCGCCAGCAGCCCCCAGATCAATCAGCCCCAGCATTTT CASSPQINQPQHF
TRBJ2-4 once TRBV6-1 - TGTGCCAGCAGTGAAGCGTTTTACACGGGGAAAAACATTCAGTACTTC CASSEAFYTGKNIQYF
TRBJ1-1 - TRBV5-1 - TGCGCCAGCAGCTCTTTCTTGACAGCGAATGAAGCTTTCTTT CASSSFLTANEAFF
TRBJ1-3 - TRBV19 TRBD1 TGTGCCAGTAGTATAGATAGGACAGGTTGGACTGGAAACACCATATATTTT CASSIDRTGWTGNTIYF
TRBJ1-1 - TRBV15 - TGTGCCACCAGCAGAGAGAGGTTGTTGAAGTTGGAAGCTTTCTTT CATSRERLLKLEAFF
TRBJ1-4 - TRBV23-1 - TGCGCCAGCAGTCAACCACATTCTGAAAAACTGTTTTTT CASSQPHSEKLFF
TRBJ1-1 - TRBV6-1 - TGTGCCAGCAGTGAATTTGGTTGGGGGGGAAACGAAGCTTTCTTT CASSEFGWGGNEAFF
TRBJ2-7 - TRBV18 TRBD1 TGTGCCAGCTCAAAGGGACAGGCCTACGAGCAGTACTTC CASSKGQAYEQYF
TRBJ1-3 - TRBV5-1 - TGCGCCAGCAGCGTATCAGGGAACTCTGGAAACACCATATATTTT CASSVSGNSGNTIYF
TRBJ2-1 - TRBV29-1 TRBD2 TGCAGCGTTCTTTCTAGGACTAGCGGGGCCCGCCAATCCTACAATGAGCAGTTCTTC CSVLSRTSGARQSYNEQFF
TRBJ2-3 - TRBV10-2 TRBD1 TGCGCCAGCAGTGTAATTACGGGACAGGGCACAGATACGCAGTATTTT CASSVITGQGTDTQYF
TRBJ1-3 - TRBV5-1 - TGCGCCAGCAGCGAGGGACACTCTGGAAACACCATATATTTT CASSEGHSGNTIYF